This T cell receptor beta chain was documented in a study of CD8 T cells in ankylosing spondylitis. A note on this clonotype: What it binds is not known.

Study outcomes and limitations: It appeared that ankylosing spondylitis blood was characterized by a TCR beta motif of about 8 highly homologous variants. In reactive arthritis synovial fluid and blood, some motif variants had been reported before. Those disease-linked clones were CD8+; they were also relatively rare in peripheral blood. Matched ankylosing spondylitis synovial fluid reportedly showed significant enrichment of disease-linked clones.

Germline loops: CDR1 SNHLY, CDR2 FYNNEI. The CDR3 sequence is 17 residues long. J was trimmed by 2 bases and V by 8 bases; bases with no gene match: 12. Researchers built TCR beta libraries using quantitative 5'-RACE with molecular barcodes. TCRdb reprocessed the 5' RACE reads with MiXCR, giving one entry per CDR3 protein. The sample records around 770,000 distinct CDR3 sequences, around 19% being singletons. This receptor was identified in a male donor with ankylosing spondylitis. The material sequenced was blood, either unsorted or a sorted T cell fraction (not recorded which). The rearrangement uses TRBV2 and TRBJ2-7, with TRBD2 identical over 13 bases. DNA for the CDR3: TGTGCCAGCGGGGCTCGGACTAGCGGGAGCTTAACCTACGAGCAGTACTTC. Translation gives CASGARTSGSLTYEQYF.